A selection of T cell receptor beta chains follows, all from one sample in a study of blood T cell repertoires in COVID-19. Measured with immunoSEQ multiplex PCR; TCRdb has only the in-frame clones, and not every one. The repertoire includes approximately 400,000 clones, more than 85% of them detected once, and about 0.86% sits in the top ten. Sequenced sample: PBMCs or T cells enriched from blood (not recorded which). The receptor set was obtained from a woman between 40 and 55 years old who had been exposed to COVID-19. The CDR3 runs from the conserved cysteine through the conserved F or W. A D gene is named only where the DNA matches it firmly. Size is stated for part of the rows, as once, few or many counts, or as a class when the clone is expanded.

D: TRBD1; size: .; V: TRBV29-1; J: TRBJ1-1; CDR3: CSAKTGGAFF; DNA: TGCAGCGCAAAGACAGGGGGAGCTTTCTTT
D: .; size: .; V: TRBV28; J: TRBJ1-2; CDR3: CATGPGGYTF; DNA: TGTGCCACGGGTCCCGGGGGCTACACCTTC
D: .; size: .; V: TRBV9; J: TRBJ2-5; CDR3: CASSVEGTQETQYF; DNA: TGTGCCAGCAGCGTAGAAGGGACACAAGAGACCCAGTACTTC
D: TRBD2; size: .; V: TRBV7-3; J: TRBJ2-1; CDR3: CASSSGLAGNNEQFF; DNA: TGTGCCAGCAGCTCGGGACTAGCGGGGAACAATGAGCAGTTCTTC
D: .; size: once; V: TRBV19; J: TRBJ2-1; CDR3: CASSRGQSSYNEQFF; DNA: TGTGCCAGTAGTAGAGGACAGAGCTCCTACAATGAGCAGTTCTTC
D: .; size: .; V: TRBV9; J: TRBJ2-1; CDR3: CASSVDLEGDQREQFF; DNA: TGTGCCAGCAGCGTAGATCTAGAGGGGGATCAGCGGGAGCAGTTCTTC
D: TRBD2; size: once; V: TRBV5-4; J: TRBJ2-7; CDR3: CASTTWGSGNHEQYF; DNA: TGTGCCAGCACCACCTGGGGTAGCGGGAACCACGAGCAGTACTTC
D: .; size: .; V: TRBV7-9; J: TRBJ2-1; CDR3: CASSSQGAQRHNEQFF; DNA: TGTGCCAGCAGCTCACAGGGCGCCCAGAGGCATAATGAGCAGTTCTTC
D: .; size: .; V: TRBV19; J: TRBJ1-3; CDR3: CASSIGSRIHSGNTIYF; DNA: TGTGCCAGTAGTATCGGGTCCCGCATTCACTCTGGAAACACCATATATTTT
D: .; size: .; V: TRBV6-2/TRBV6-3; J: TRBJ2-7; CDR3: CASSRFYEQYF; DNA: TGTGCCAGCAGTCGGTTTTACGAGCAGTACTTC
D: TRBD1; size: .; V: TRBV5-1; J: TRBJ2-7; CDR3: CASSTTGVYEQYF; DNA: TGCGCCAGCAGCACGACAGGGGTCTACGAGCAGTACTTC
D: .; size: .; V: TRBV4-3; J: TRBJ1-5; CDR3: CASSQSPPAKPYSNQPQHF; DNA: TGCGCCAGCAGCCAATCCCCGCCAGCGAAGCCATATAGCAATCAGCCCCAGCATTTT
D: .; size: once; V: TRBV18; J: TRBJ1-4; CDR3: CASSRQDSLNEKLFF; DNA: TGTGCCAGCTCACGACAGGACAGTCTGAATGAAAAACTGTTTTTT
D: .; size: .; V: TRBV24-1; J: TRBJ2-3; CDR3: CATSDSSTDTQYF; DNA: TGTGCCACCAGTGATTCTAGCACAGATACGCAGTATTTT
D: TRBD2; size: once; V: TRBV24-1; J: TRBJ2-3; CDR3: CATSISGSDLGTDTQYF; DNA: TGTGCCACCAGTATTAGCGGGAGTGACTTGGGCACAGATACGCAGTATTTT
D: TRBD1; size: few; V: TRBV7-8; J: TRBJ1-1; CDR3: CASSLDPGGQGTEAFF; DNA: TGTGCCAGCAGCTTAGACCCAGGGGGGCAGGGCACTGAAGCTTTCTTT
D: .; size: .; V: TRBV5-1; J: TRBJ1-2; CDR3: CASSLDGRGGYTF; DNA: TGCGCCAGCAGCTTGGACGGGAGGGGAGGCTACACCTTC
D: .; size: once; V: TRBV19; J: TRBJ1-6; CDR3: CASSPQGLGSPLHF; DNA: TGTGCCAGTAGTCCTCAGGGGTTGGGTTCACCCCTCCACTTT
D: .; size: .; V: TRBV28; J: TRBJ1-2; CDR3: CASSSRLGGRYGYTF; DNA: TGTGCCAGCAGTTCCCGCCTCGGGGGGCGCTATGGCTACACCTTC
D: TRBD2; size: .; V: TRBV29-1; J: TRBJ2-1; CDR3: CSVASGPASGEQFF; DNA: TGCAGCGTTGCCTCCGGACCAGCTAGCGGTGAGCAGTTCTTC
D: .; size: .; V: TRBV5-6; J: TRBJ1-2; CDR3: CASSLGGGGYGYTF; DNA: TGTGCCAGCAGTCTGGGTGGCGGTGGCTATGGCTACACCTTC
D: .; size: once; V: TRBV6-1; J: TRBJ1-2; CDR3: CASSEAFGGDYGYTF; DNA: TGTGCCAGCAGTGAAGCTTTTGGTGGAGACTATGGCTACACCTTC
D: TRBD2; size: .; V: TRBV7-3; J: TRBJ2-1; CDR3: CASSEPGLAGGGEQFF; DNA: TGTGCCAGCAGCGAGCCGGGACTAGCGGGAGGGGGCGAGCAGTTCTTC
D: .; size: .; V: TRBV5-1; J: TRBJ2-3; CDR3: CASSLRESDTQYF; DNA: TGCGCCAGCAGCTTGCGGGAGTCAGATACGCAGTATTTT
D: .; size: .; V: TRBV9; J: TRBJ2-6; CDR3: CASSSPPPARVGQSGANVLTF; DNA: TGTGCCAGCAGCTCTCCACCCCCCGCCAGGGTAGGACAGTCTGGGGCCAACGTCCTGACTTTC
D: .; size: .; V: TRBV5-1; J: TRBJ1-6; CDR3: CASSTQGRHNSPLHF; DNA: TGCGCCAGCAGCACTCAGGGTCGTCATAATTCACCCCTCCACTTT
D: .; size: .; V: TRBV7-7; J: TRBJ2-2; CDR3: CASSLGRYEGTGELFF; DNA: TGTGCTAGCAGCTTAGGCCGCTACGAGGGCACCGGGGAGCTGTTTTTT
D: .; size: .; V: TRBV6-6; J: TRBJ1-4; CDR3: CASREDTSNEKLFF; DNA: TGTGCCAGCAGAGAGGACACCTCTAATGAAAAACTGTTTTTT
D: .; size: .; V: TRBV9; J: TRBJ1-2; CDR3: CASSFGDTGYTF; DNA: TGTGCCAGCAGCTTCGGAGATACGGGCTACACCTTC
D: .; size: .; V: TRBV27; J: TRBJ2-2; CDR3: CASSKTGNTGELFF; DNA: TGTGCCAGCAGCAAGACAGGGAACACCGGGGAGCTGTTTTTT
D: TRBD1; size: .; V: TRBV18; J: TRBJ1-2; CDR3: CASSPQGQGNNYGYTF; DNA: TGTGCCAGCTCACCACAGGGACAGGGGAACAACTATGGCTACACCTTC
D: .; size: .; V: TRBV18; J: TRBJ1-1; CDR3: CASSPGRLNTEAFF; DNA: TGTGCCAGCTCACCGGGCAGATTGAACACTGAAGCTTTCTTT
D: .; size: .; V: TRBV24-1; J: TRBJ2-3; CDR3: CATSDMTLPGLTDTQYF; DNA: TGTGCCACCAGTGATATGACCTTACCAGGCCTCACAGATACGCAGTATTTT
D: TRBD1; size: .; V: TRBV24-1; J: TRBJ2-2; CDR3: CATSDFGTGITGELFF; DNA: TGTGCCACCAGTGATTTCGGGACAGGGATCACCGGGGAGCTGTTTTTT
D: .; size: .; V: TRBV13; J: TRBJ1-5; CDR3: CASSLGGEGDQPQHF; DNA: TGTGCCAGCAGCTTAGGAGGGGAGGGCGATCAGCCCCAGCATTTT
D: .; size: .; V: TRBV12-3/TRBV12-4; J: TRBJ1-1; CDR3: CASRPQGRTEAFF; DNA: TGTGCCAGCAGACCTCAGGGAAGGACTGAAGCTTTCTTT
D: TRBD1; size: .; V: TRBV6-2/TRBV6-3; J: TRBJ2-7; CDR3: CASSSSGTGPNGEQYF; DNA: TGTGCCAGCAGTTCATCCGGGACAGGCCCCAACGGCGAGCAGTACTTC
D: TRBD1; size: .; V: TRBV10-1; J: TRBJ1-4; CDR3: CASTTGQVSESLIKLNEKLFF; DNA: TGCGCCAGCACCACGGGACAGGTTTCGGAATCTCTTATAAAGCTTAATGAAAAACTGTTTTTT
D: .; size: once; V: TRBV2; J: TRBJ1-1; CDR3: CASSGPGGMMNTEAFF; DNA: TGTGCCAGCAGTGGGCCAGGCGGGATGATGAACACTGAAGCTTTCTTT
D: TRBD2; size: .; V: TRBV7-9; J: TRBJ2-1; CDR3: CASSPIAGGDNEQFF; DNA: TGTGCCAGCAGTCCTATAGCGGGGGGCGACAATGAGCAGTTCTTC
D: .; size: .; V: TRBV12-3/TRBV12-4; J: TRBJ2-7; CDR3: CASSLRLREQYF; DNA: TGTGCCAGCAGTTTGAGGTTACGGGAGCAGTACTTC
D: TRBD2; size: .; V: TRBV19; J: TRBJ2-1; CDR3: CASSKTGLAGANSYNEQFF; DNA: TGTGCCAGTAGTAAAACGGGACTAGCGGGGGCTAACTCCTACAATGAGCAGTTCTTC
D: .; size: .; V: TRBV7-3; J: TRBJ2-3; CDR3: CASSLTQGPQYF; DNA: TGTGCCAGCAGCTTAACACAGGGACCGCAGTATTTT
D: TRBD1; size: .; V: TRBV19; J: TRBJ1-2; CDR3: CASSPGTGRYTF; DNA: TGTGCCAGTAGTCCTGGGACAGGCCGCTACACCTTC
D: .; size: .; V: TRBV5-1; J: TRBJ2-1; CDR3: CASSWSGWSSYNEQFF; DNA: TGCGCCAGCAGTTGGAGCGGCTGGAGCTCCTACAATGAGCAGTTCTTC
D: .; size: .; V: TRBV18; J: TRBJ1-3; CDR3: CASSSADTIYF; DNA: TGTGCCAGCTCATCAGCGGACACCATATATTTT
D: TRBD2; size: once; V: TRBV5-4; J: TRBJ2-2; CDR3: CASSSPSGFTGELFF; DNA: TGTGCCAGCAGCTCGCCTAGCGGGTTCACCGGGGAGCTGTTTTTT
D: TRBD2; size: .; V: TRBV11-3; J: TRBJ2-1; CDR3: CASSDWREGEQFF; DNA: TGTGCCAGCAGCGATTGGCGGGAGGGTGAGCAGTTCTTC
D: .; size: .; V: TRBV7-9; J: TRBJ1-2; CDR3: CASSLGGAEYGYTF; DNA: TGTGCCAGCAGCTTAGGTGGGGCAGAGTATGGCTACACCTTC
D: TRBD1; size: .; V: TRBV5-1; J: TRBJ1-4; CDR3: CASSLAGGRANEKLFF; DNA: TGCGCCAGCAGCTTGGCAGGGGGGCGAGCTAATGAAAAACTGTTTTTT
D: .; size: .; V: TRBV7-9; J: TRBJ1-1; CDR3: CASSRGRDTEAFF; DNA: TGTGCCAGCAGCAGGGGTCGGGACACTGAAGCTTTCTTT
D: TRBD1; size: .; V: TRBV27; J: TRBJ2-7; CDR3: CASSRQQGDEQYF; DNA: TGTGCCAGCAGTCGGCAACAGGGGGACGAGCAGTACTTC
D: TRBD1; size: .; V: TRBV19; J: TRBJ1-6; CDR3: CASTADRVYNSPLHF; DNA: TGTGCCAGTACCGCGGACAGGGTCTATAATTCACCCCTCCACTTT